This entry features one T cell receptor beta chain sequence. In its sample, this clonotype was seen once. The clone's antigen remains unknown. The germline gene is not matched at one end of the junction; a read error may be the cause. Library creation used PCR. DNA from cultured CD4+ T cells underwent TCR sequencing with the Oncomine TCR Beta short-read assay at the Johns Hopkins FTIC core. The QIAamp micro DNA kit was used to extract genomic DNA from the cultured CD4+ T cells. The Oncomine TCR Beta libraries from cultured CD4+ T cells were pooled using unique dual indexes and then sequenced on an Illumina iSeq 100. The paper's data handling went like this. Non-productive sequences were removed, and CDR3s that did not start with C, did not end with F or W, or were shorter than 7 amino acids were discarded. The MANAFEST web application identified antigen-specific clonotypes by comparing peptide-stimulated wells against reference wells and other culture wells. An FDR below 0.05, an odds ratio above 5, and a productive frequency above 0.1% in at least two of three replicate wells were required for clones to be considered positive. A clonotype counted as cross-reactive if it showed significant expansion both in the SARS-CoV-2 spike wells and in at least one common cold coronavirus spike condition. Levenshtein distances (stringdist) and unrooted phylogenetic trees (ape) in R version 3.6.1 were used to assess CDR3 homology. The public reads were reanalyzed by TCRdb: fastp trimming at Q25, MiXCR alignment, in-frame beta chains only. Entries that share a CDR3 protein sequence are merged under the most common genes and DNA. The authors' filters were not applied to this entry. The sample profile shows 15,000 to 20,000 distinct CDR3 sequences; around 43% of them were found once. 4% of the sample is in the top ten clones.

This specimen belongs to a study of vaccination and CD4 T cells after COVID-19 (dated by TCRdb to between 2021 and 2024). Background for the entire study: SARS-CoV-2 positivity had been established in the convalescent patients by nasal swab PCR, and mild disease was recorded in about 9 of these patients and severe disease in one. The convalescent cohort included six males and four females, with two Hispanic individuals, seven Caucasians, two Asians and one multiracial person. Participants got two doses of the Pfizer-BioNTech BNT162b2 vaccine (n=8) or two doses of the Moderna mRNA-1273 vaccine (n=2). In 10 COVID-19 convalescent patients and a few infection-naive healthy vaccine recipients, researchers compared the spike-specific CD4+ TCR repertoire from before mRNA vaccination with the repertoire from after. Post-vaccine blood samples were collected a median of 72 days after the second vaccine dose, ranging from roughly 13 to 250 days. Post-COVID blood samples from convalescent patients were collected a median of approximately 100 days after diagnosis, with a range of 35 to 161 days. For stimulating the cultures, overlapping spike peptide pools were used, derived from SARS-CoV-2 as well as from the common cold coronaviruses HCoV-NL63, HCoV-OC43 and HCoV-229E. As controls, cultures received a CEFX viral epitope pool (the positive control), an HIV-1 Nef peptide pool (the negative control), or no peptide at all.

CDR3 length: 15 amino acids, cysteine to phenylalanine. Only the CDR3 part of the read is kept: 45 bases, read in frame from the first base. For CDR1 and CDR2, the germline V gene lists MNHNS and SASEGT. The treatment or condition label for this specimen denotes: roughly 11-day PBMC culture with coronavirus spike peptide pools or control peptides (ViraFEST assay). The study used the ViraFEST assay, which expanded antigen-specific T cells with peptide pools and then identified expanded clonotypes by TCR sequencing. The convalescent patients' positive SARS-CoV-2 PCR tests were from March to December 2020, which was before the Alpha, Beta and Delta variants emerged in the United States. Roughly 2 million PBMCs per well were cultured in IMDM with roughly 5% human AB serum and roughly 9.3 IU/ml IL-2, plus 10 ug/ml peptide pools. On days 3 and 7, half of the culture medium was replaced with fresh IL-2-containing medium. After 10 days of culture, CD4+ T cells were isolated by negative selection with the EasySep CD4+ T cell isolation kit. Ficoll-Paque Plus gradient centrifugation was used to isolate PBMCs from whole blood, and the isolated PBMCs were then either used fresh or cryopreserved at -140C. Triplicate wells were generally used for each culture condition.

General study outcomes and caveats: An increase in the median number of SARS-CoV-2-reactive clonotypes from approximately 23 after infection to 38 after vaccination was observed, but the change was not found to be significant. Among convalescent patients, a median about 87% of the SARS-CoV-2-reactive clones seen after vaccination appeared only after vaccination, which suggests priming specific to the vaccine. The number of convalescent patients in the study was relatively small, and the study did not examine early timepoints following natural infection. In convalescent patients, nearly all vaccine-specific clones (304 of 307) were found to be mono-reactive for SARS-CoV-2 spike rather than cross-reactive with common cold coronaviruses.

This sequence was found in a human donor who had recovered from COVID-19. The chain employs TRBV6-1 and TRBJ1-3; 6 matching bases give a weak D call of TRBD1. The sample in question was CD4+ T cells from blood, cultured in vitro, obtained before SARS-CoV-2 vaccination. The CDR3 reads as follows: CASSEAGGYGSTIYF. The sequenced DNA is TGTGCCAGCAGTGAAGCAGGGGGATATGGAAGCACCATATATTTT.